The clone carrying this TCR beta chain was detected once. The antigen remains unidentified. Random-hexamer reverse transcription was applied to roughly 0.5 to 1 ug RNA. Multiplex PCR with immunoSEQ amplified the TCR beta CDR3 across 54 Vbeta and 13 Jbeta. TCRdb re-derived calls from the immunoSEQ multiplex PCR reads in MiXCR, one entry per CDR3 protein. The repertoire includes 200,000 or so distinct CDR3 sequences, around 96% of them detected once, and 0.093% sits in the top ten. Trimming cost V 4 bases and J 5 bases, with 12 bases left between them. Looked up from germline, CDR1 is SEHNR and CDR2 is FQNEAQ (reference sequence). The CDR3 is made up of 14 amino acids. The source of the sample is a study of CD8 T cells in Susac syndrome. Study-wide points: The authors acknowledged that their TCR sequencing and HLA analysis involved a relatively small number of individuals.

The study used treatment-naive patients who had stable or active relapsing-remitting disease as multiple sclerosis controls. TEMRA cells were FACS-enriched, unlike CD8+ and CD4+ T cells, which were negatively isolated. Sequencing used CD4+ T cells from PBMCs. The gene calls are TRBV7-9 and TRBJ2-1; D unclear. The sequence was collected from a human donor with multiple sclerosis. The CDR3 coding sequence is TGTGCCAGCAGCTCAATGGACGGGCACAATGAGCAGTTCTTC. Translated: CASSSMDGHNEQFF.